One and the same sample provided the 6 T cell receptor beta chains below, sequenced in a study of shared T cell receptors in the human thymus. The repertoire was sequenced with immunoSEQ multiplex PCR; TCRdb's copy has only in-frame clones and lacks some. The sample lists hundreds of thousands of clones; around 82% were seen once. The data were also submitted as part of a second study, on human thymus T cells.

The sequenced sample was thymocytes. Receptor source: a boy in the first two years of life with a congenital heart defect.

This clone was seen a handful of times. Here the CDR3 DNA reads TGCAGCGTTCCTTCAGGGGCGCGAGGCTACACCTTC. Its protein product is CSVPSGARGYTF. The gene calls are TRBV29-1 and TRBJ1-2, with D possibly matching TRBD1 (6 bases). V was pared by 5 bases and J by 8 bases, with 15 bases between. CDR3 length: 12 amino acids. Germline V gene lookup returns CDR1 SQVTM and CDR2 ANQGSEA.

This chain uses TRBV4-2 with TRBJ2-1; the match to TRBD2 covers 14 bases. Germline-derived CDR1 and CDR2 are LGHNA and YNFKEQ. The V and J ends lost 2 bases and 9 bases, in that order; junction bases with no gene match: 6. The CDR3 runs 16 residues. The DNA of the CDR3 is TGTGCCAGCAGCCAAACCGGACTAGCGGGAGGTTGTGAGCAGTTCTTC. Translating it yields CASSQTGLAGGCEQFF.

Only a few counts were recorded for this clone. This chain uses TRBV28 with TRBJ2-7, with 8 bases lining up with TRBD1. J gave up 8 bases and V 3 bases, and 15 bases lay outside the gene matches. The germline V gene has CDR1 MDHEN and CDR2 SYDVKM. The CDR3 totals 16 residues. Here the CDR3 DNA reads TGTGCCAGCAGTTTTCCCCGGACAGGGCCTGGATGGAAGCAGTACTTC. Its translation: CASSFPRTGPGWKQYF.

The J gene is TRBJ1-1, the V gene TRBV28, with 7 bases identical to TRBD1. Looked up from germline, CDR1 is MDHEN and CDR2 is SYDVKM. The CDR3 has 16 amino acids. V shed 2 bases and J 3 bases; nucleotides not matched to a gene: 9. In nucleotides, the CDR3 is TGTGCCAGCAGTTTACCCCGGACAGGACTTTACACTGAAGCTTTCTTT. Residues: CASSLPRTGLYTEAFF.

A word on this clone: Other DNA sequences from this sample encode an identical CDR3 as well. The V gene is TRBV7-9, the J gene TRBJ2-7, with D possibly TRBD1 on 6 matching bases. The CDR3 totals 14 residues. In germline, CDR1 is SEHNR, CDR2 FQNEAQ (reference sequence). Between the trimmed V and J ends, which lost 2 bases and 0 bases, there was a span of 8 bases. The CDR3 here is CASSLTGNSYEQYF. As DNA, the CDR3 is TGTGCCAGCAGCTTAACAGGGAACTCCTACGAGCAGTACTTC.

The chain employs TRBV6-1 and TRBJ2-1; D is possibly TRBD2 (5 bases). There are 16 residues in the CDR3. V lost 4 bases and J lost 2, with 15 bases in between. Germline V gene data show CDR1 as MNHNS and CDR2 as SASEGT. The CDR3 DNA reads as TGTGCCAGCAGTGCGTATAGGACTTGGCCCTACAATGAGCAGTTCTTC. Its protein product is CASSAYRTWPYNEQFF.